This T cell receptor (beta chain) was captured in a study of blood T cells in healthy people across ages. The authors ran a second PCR of about 6 to 11 cycles using a sample-barcoded 5' primer and a J-beta primer mix. Carrying 12 random nucleotides, a template-switch adaptor labeled each individual cDNA molecule. Each CDR3 protein is one row after TCRdb ran MiXCR on the 5' RACE reads. The sample holds about a million distinct CDR3 sequences; 45% to 60% are singletons and the top ten take 20% to 25%. This clonotype was found many times. Its cognate antigen is unknown. Study conclusions and caveats: Getting older went along with TCR beta diversity per million T cells dropping roughly linearly.

Healthy Russian Caucasian donors spanned ages about 6 to 100 years. This clonotype was sampled from a woman aged 55 to 70 in good health. Sequenced material: blood.

The CDR3 DNA is TGTGCCAGCAGTTTATGGGACGGGGAGCAGTACTTC. Translation: CASSLWDGEQYF. The V gene is TRBV27, the J gene TRBJ2-7; D could derive from TRBD1 or TRBD2 (5 bases each). The CDR3 covers 12 residues. Between the trimmed V and J ends, which lost 1 base and 7 bases, there was a span of 8 bases. CDR1 is MNHEY and CDR2 is SMNVEV in the germline V gene (reference sequence).